A single sample is the source of the 27 T cell receptor beta chains below, sequenced in a study of blood T cell repertoires in COVID-19. The assay was immunoSEQ multiplex PCR, and TCRdb's table has in-frame clones only and misses some. The sample shows 55,000 to 65,000 clones, roughly 80% of them seen only once. The sample taken for sequencing was peripheral blood. The receptors shown here come from a man between 60 and 70 years old with acute or convalescent COVID-19.

The V and J genes are TRBV19 and TRBJ1-5; D uncertain. The V end lost 5 bases, the J end lost 4 bases, and 18 bases lay between the germline ends. Germline-derived CDR1 and CDR2 are LNHDA and SQIVND (reference sequence). The CDR3 is 16 amino acids. This CDR3 is CASSLGPPRENQPQHF. Written as DNA, the CDR3 is TGTGCCAGTAGTCTCGGACCTCCCCGGGAGAATCAGCCCCAGCATTTT. The whole variable domain, filled in from reference TRBV19 and TRBJ1-5, reads DGGITQSPKYLFRKEGQNVTLSCEQNLNHDAMYWYRQDPGQGLRLIYYSQIVNDFQKGDIAEGYSVSREKKESFPLTVTSAQKNPTAFYLCASSLGPPRENQPQHFGDGTRLSIL.

The chain links TRBV5-5 to TRBJ1-4; the D gene is possibly TRBD1 (6 bases). This CDR3 region has 15 residues. Germline assignment: CDR1 SGHKS and CDR2 YYEKEE (reference sequence). The V and J ends lost 0 bases and 6 bases respectively, with 12 bases between them. The CDR3 region has the DNA TGTGCCAGCAGCTTGGCGGGGGGCGTTTATGAAAAACTGTTTTTT. Its protein is CASSLAGGVYEKLFF. Full variable domain (remainder filled in from reference TRBV5-5 and TRBJ1-4): DAGVTQSPTHLIKTRGQQVTLRCSPISGHKSVSWYQQVLGQGPQFIFQYYEKEERGRGNFPDRFSARQFPNYSSELNVNALLLGDSALYLCASSLAGGVYEKLFFGSGTQLSVL.

V is TRBV5-6 and J is TRBJ1-6; tentative D call: TRBD1 (5 bases). Trimming removed 4 bases from V and 7 bases from J, with 18 bases in between. The germline V gene encodes CDR1 SGHDT and CDR2 YYEEEE. The CDR3 loop spans 16 amino acids. CDR3 region: CASSPRSGGRNSPLHF. The CDR3 DNA reads TGTGCCAGCAGCCCTCGGTCCGGGGGGAGAAATTCACCCCTCCACTTT.

This chain joins TRBV29-1 and TRBJ2-7; tentatively, D is TRBD2 (5 bases). The CDR3 contains 11 residues. Germline values: CDR1 SQVTM, CDR2 ANQGSEA. The germline V and J ends were trimmed by 6 bases and 2 bases, with 8 bases remaining between them. The CDR3 coding sequence is TGCAGCGTCTTGGAGGCCTACGAGCAGTACTTC. It encodes CSVLEAYEQYF.

This clone was seen a single time. The chain combines TRBV15 with TRBJ1-4; possible D gene TRBD1, 6 bases. This CDR3 is 16 amino acids long. V was clipped by 0 bases and J by 10 bases, with 18 bases between them. Germline CDR1 and CDR2: LNHNV and YYDKDF (reference sequence). In DNA, the CDR3 is TGTGCCACCAGCAGAGATTTGGTGGACCAAGGGGGAAAACTGTTTTTT. It translates to CATSRDLVDQGGKLFF.

The chain carries TRBV29-1 and TRBJ1-2; a possible D gene is TRBD1 (6 bases). Germline values: CDR1 SQVTM, CDR2 ANQGSEA. CDR3 length equals 12 residues. V was trimmed by 5 bases and J by 6 bases, leaving 13 bases between them. The chain's CDR3 is CSVKAGVDGYTF. The CDR3 region has the DNA TGCAGCGTTAAGGCAGGGGTAGATGGCTACACCTTC.

The chain joins TRBV2 to TRBJ1-2; TRBD1 matches at 9 bases. Germline V gene lookup returns CDR1 SNHLY and CDR2 FYNNEI. V shed 2 bases, J shed 5 bases, and the junction held 9 bases outside the gene matches. The CDR3 length is 16 residues. This CDR3 is CASSERTGVWPYGYTF. The CDR3 DNA sequence: TGTGCCAGCAGTGAAAGGACAGGGGTTTGGCCTTATGGCTACACCTTC.

V usage is TRBV5-1 and J usage is TRBJ1-4; 9 positions match TRBD1. Germline assignment: CDR1 SGHRS and CDR2 YFSETQ. This CDR3 comprises 15 residues. The V gene end was trimmed by 4 bases and the J gene end by 6 bases; junction bases not matched to a gene: 7. Here the CDR3 reads CASSMGQGRDEKLFF. CDR3 nucleotide sequence: TGCGCCAGCAGCATGGGACAGGGCCGCGATGAAAAACTGTTTTTT.

The rearrangement uses TRBV6-1 and TRBJ1-1; D is unresolved. V lost 7 bases and J 1 base, leaving 10 bases between the germline ends. CDR3 length equals 13 residues. The germline V gene has CDR1 MNHNS and CDR2 SASEGT. CDR3 sequence: CASTNEGNTEAFF. Written as DNA, the CDR3 is TGTGCCAGCACCAACGAGGGGAACACTGAAGCTTTCTTT.

This chain links TRBV19 with TRBJ2-3; TRBD2 might be the D (6 bases). V was cut by 4 bases and J by 2 bases, with 13 bases left in between. Germline lookup yields CDR1 LNHDA and CDR2 SQIVND (reference sequence). The CDR3 sequence is 15 residues long. In DNA, the CDR3 is TGTGCCAGTAGTACCGTCGGCGGGGACACAGATACGCAGTATTTT. Protein: CASSTVGGDTDTQYF. Complete variable domain (other parts from reference TRBV19 and TRBJ2-3): DGGITQSPKYLFRKEGQNVTLSCEQNLNHDAMYWYRQDPGQGLRLIYYSQIVNDFQKGDIAEGYSVSREKKESFPLTVTSAQKNPTAFYLCASSTVGGDTDTQYFGPGTRLTVL.

This clone was recorded a few times. CDR3 in DNA: TGTGCCAGCAGCTTAACCGGACAGGGCTCTGAAGCTTTCTTT. Protein product: CASSLTGQGSEAFF. The J gene is TRBJ1-1, the V gene TRBV7-3; TRBD1 matches at 8 bases. Germline V gene lookup returns CDR1 SGHTA and CDR2 FQGTGA. There are 14 residues in the CDR3. The V segment lost 0 bases and the J segment 6 bases; nucleotides outside the gene matches: 3. Together with reference TRBV7-3 and TRBJ1-1, the CDR3 gives the full variable domain: GAGVSQTPSNKVTEKGKYVELRCDPISGHTALYWYRQSLGQGPEFLIYFQGTGAADDSGLPNDRFFAVRPEGSVSTLKIQRTERGDSAVYLCASSLTGQGSEAFFGQGTRLTVV.

The chain uses TRBV4-1 and TRBJ2-3; 7 nucleotides line up with TRBD2. With V trimmed by 7 bases and J by 1 base, 11 bases remained unmatched. Looked up from germline, CDR1 is MGHRA and CDR2 is YSYEKL. The CDR3 loop spans 16 amino acids. CDR3 nucleotide sequence: TGCGCCAGCACCGAACGGGGGGTAGCGCGCACAGATACGCAGTATTTT. Translation: CASTERGVARTDTQYF.

V usage is TRBV5-1 and J usage is TRBJ1-4; TRBD1 might be the D (5 bases). Trimming left V 0 bases short and J 6 bases short, with 9 bases between. This CDR3 is 14 amino acids long. The germline CDR1 and CDR2 sequences are SGHRS and YFSETQ. CDR3 region: CASSLAGWDEKLFF. CDR3 nucleotide sequence: TGCGCCAGCAGCTTGGCAGGGTGGGATGAAAAACTGTTTTTT.

The V gene is TRBV4-2, the J gene TRBJ2-1, with 9 bases matching TRBD2. The germline V gene encodes CDR1 LGHNA and CDR2 YNFKEQ. V shed 0 bases, J shed 4 bases, and the junction held 10 bases outside the gene matches. There are 18 residues in the CDR3. Here the CDR3 DNA reads TGTGCCAGCAGCCAAGATCCGAGCGGGGGGCCTCTTTACAATGAGCAGTTCTTC. Protein: CASSQDPSGGPLYNEQFF.

This clone came up once. The J gene is TRBJ1-3, the V gene TRBV9, with D possibly being TRBD1 (6 bases). The CDR3 length is 14 residues. Between the trimmed V and J ends, which lost 4 bases and 4 bases, there was a span of 12 bases. Germline V CDR1 and CDR2: SGDLS, YYNGEE. The CDR3 region is CASSSRTAGNTIYF. CDR3 bases: TGTGCCAGCAGCTCCAGGACAGCAGGAAACACCATATATTTT. Looking up the rest from reference TRBV9 and TRBJ1-3 gives the full variable domain: DSGVTQTPKHLITATGQRVTLRCSPRSGDLSVYWYQQSLDQGLQFLIQYYNGEERAKGNILERFSAQQFPDLHSELNLSSLELGDSALYFCASSSRTAGNTIYFGEGSWLTVV.

This clone appeared once. V is TRBV29-1 and J is TRBJ1-1; D is perhaps TRBD1 (5 bases). The V gene's germline CDR1 is SQVTM and CDR2 ANQGSEA. The CDR3 has 13 residues. V lost 6 bases and J 0 bases, leaving 11 bases between the germline ends. CDR3 bases: TGCAGCGTGACAGCGCTGATGAACACTGAAGCTTTCTTT. Protein: CSVTALMNTEAFF. Together with reference TRBV29-1 and TRBJ1-1, the CDR3 gives the full variable domain: SAVISQKPSRDICQRGTSLTIQCQVDSQVTMMFWYRQQPGQSLTLIATANQGSEATYESGFVIDKFPISRPNLTFSTLTVSNMSPEDSSIYLCSVTALMNTEAFFGQGTRLTVV.

This clone was seen a few times. The V gene is TRBV6-5, the J gene TRBJ2-5; TRBD1 is a possible D gene (6 bases). This CDR3 has 11 residues. The germline V gene has CDR1 MNHEY and CDR2 SVGAGI. Trimming removed 6 bases at V and 4 bases at J, with 6 bases between. CDR3 region: CASSRGETQYF. The CDR3 DNA is TGTGCCAGCAGCAGGGGAGAGACCCAGTACTTC.

The chain recombines TRBV10-3 with TRBJ2-5; 8 bases agree with TRBD2. Germline CDR1 reads ENHRY; CDR2 reads SYGVKD. The CDR3 totals 17 residues. The ends lost 0 bases at V and 2 bases at J; junction bases unmatched: 8. The CDR3 DNA reads as TGTGCCATCAGTGAGTCGAGCGGGGGCCCTTTACAAGAGACCCAGTACTTC. This encodes CAISESSGGPLQETQYF.

The chain joins TRBV9 to TRBJ1-2, with D perhaps TRBD1 (6 bases). The V and J ends lost 5 bases and 4 bases respectively, with 9 bases between them. Germline V lookup: CDR1 SGDLS, CDR2 YYNGEE. The CDR3 covers 12 residues. CDR3 sequence reads: CASRQGGYGYTF. The CDR3, as DNA: TGTGCCAGCAGACAGGGCGGCTATGGCTACACCTTC.

This chain links TRBV5-1 with TRBJ2-3; 16 nucleotides line up with TRBD2. Germline CDR1 and CDR2: SGHRS and YFSETQ. The V segment lost 4 bases and the J segment 4 bases; nucleotides outside the gene matches: 6. The CDR3 consists of 17 residues. CDR3 nucleotide sequence: TGCGCCAGCAGCCCCGGGACTAGCGGGGGGGCCTCAGATACGCAGTATTTT. Translating gives CASSPGTSGGASDTQYF.

The genes are TRBV6-5 and TRBJ2-3; no reliable D call. The CDR3 runs 13 residues. Looked up from germline, CDR1 is MNHEY and CDR2 is SVGAGI. V lost 5 bases to trimming and J lost 5 bases, with 11 bases between them. The CDR3 coding sequence is TGTGCCAGCAGTCATGAACGGAGAGATACGCAGTATTTT. Encoded protein: CASSHERRDTQYF.

The chain carries TRBV24-1 and TRBJ1-4; D may be TRBD1 (6 bases). The CDR3 spans 16 residues. CDR1 KGHDR and CDR2 SFDVKD come from the germline V gene. V dropped 3 bases and J dropped 7 bases, with 17 bases sitting between them. The CDR3 sequence: CATSDPKSQGSEKLFF. In DNA, the CDR3 is TGTGCCACCAGTGATCCCAAGAGCCAGGGGAGTGAAAAACTGTTTTTT.

This rearrangement joins TRBV28 to TRBJ1-1, with D tentatively TRBD1 (5 bases). The CDR3 is 14 amino acids. Trimming removed 6 bases at V and 0 bases at J, with 11 bases between. Per the germline V gene, CDR1 is MDHEN and CDR2 is SYDVKM. CDR3 region: CASSPRQMNTEAFF. The CDR3 bases are TGTGCCAGCAGCCCTAGACAGATGAACACTGAAGCTTTCTTT.

The rearrangement joins TRBV24-1 to TRBJ1-1, with TRBD1 matching 10 bases. With V trimmed by 5 bases and J by 0 bases, 5 bases remained unmatched. CDR1 KGHDR and CDR2 SFDVKD come from the germline V gene. This CDR3 has 16 amino acids. CDR3 protein: CATSGVGQGLNTEAFF. The CDR3 DNA reads as TGTGCCACCAGTGGTGTGGGACAGGGGCTGAACACTGAAGCTTTCTTT.

V usage is TRBV7-2 and J usage is TRBJ1-3; 8 nucleotides agree with TRBD1. J was trimmed by 2 bases and V by 3 bases; bases with no gene match: 3. The CDR3 totals 15 residues. Germline lookup yields CDR1 SGHTA and CDR2 FQGNSA. CDR3 amino acids: CASSFQGAPGNTIYF. CDR3 DNA sequence: TGTGCCAGCAGCTTCCAGGGGGCGCCTGGAAACACCATATATTTT.

This clone was detected once. The chain employs TRBV6-5 and TRBJ2-5; a weak D match, TRBD1 (5 bases). Between the trimmed V and J ends, which lost 2 bases and 1 base, there was a span of 14 bases. This CDR3 spans 16 amino acids. Germline V gene lookup returns CDR1 MNHEY and CDR2 SVGAGI. The CDR3 bases are TGTGCCAGCAGTTACGGACCAGGGTTAATCCAAGAGACCCAGTACTTC. Translated, it gives CASSYGPGLIQETQYF.

This sequence joins TRBV11-1 and TRBJ2-7; 10 bases line up with TRBD1. CDR3 length: 13 amino acids. CDR1 is SGHAT, CDR2 FQDESV, per germline (reference sequence). Trimming removed 3 bases from V and 11 bases from J; junction bases left unmatched: 7. CDR3 sequence: CASSLEDRGLEYF. The CDR3 bases are TGTGCCAGCAGCTTGGAAGACAGGGGGCTCGAGTACTTC.